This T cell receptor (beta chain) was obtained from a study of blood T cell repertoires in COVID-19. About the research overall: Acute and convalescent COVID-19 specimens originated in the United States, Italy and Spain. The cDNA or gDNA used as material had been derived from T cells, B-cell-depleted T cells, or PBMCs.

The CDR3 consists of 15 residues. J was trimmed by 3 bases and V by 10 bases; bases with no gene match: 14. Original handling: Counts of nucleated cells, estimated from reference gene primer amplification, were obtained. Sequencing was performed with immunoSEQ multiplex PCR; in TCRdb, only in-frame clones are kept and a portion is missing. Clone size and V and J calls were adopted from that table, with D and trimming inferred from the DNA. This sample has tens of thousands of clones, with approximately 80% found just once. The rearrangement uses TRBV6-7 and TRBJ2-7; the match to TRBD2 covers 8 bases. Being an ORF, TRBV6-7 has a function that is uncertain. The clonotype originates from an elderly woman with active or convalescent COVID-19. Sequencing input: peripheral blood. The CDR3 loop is CATTGGAGDLYEQYF. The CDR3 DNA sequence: TGTGCCACAACGGGGGGAGCGGGGGATCTCTACGAGCAGTACTTC.